This is a list of T cell receptor beta chains from one sample in a study of OX40 agonist ivuxolimab in advanced cancers. The assay was immunoSEQ multiplex PCR, and TCRdb's table has in-frame clones only and misses some. This table holds some 41,000 clones, around 89% found once. The material was CD4+ or CD8+ T cells sorted from blood, obtained in a trial of the OX40 agonist ivuxolimab. The receptors stem from an adult with an advanced solid tumor such as melanoma, head and neck, liver or kidney cancer. Both conserved end residues are trimmed from each CDR3. Each record gives: J gene, V gene, clone size, CDR3 protein. The size field is filled for only some rows; it gives once, few, many or a size class.

TRBJ2-2 | TRBV5-1 | - | ASSLGQGSDTGELF
TRBJ2-2 | TRBV9 | - | ASSVVGTGELF
TRBJ2-7 | TRBV5-1 | - | ASSHITGATYEQY
TRBJ1-5 | TRBV7-8 | - | ASSSDRTDQPQH
TRBJ1-2 | TRBV5-5 | - | ASSFNGEANYGYT
TRBJ1-1 | TRBV2 | once | ASSGQGARTEAF
TRBJ1-1 | TRBV18 | - | ASSPDGTENTEAF
TRBJ1-4 | TRBV10-3 | - | AISEVGGSGEKLF
TRBJ1-3 | TRBV4-2 | - | ASSQGSGTVSGNTIY
TRBJ1-4 | TRBV20-1 | once | SGAYDEKLF
TRBJ2-7 | TRBV6-5 | - | ASSYAPTDSYEQY
TRBJ1-2 | TRBV10-3 | - | AISEGTFDGYT
TRBJ2-5 | TRBV2 | - | ASSVRTEETQY
TRBJ1-2 | TRBV6-5 | - | ASSYDRAYGYT
TRBJ1-1 | TRBV30 | few | AWPFDRVVTEAF
TRBJ2-2 | TRBV7-2 | - | ASSLGPTGELF
TRBJ1-3 | TRBV6-1 | - | ASSEGGRNTIY
TRBJ2-2 | TRBV5-5 | - | ASSFRQANTGELF
TRBJ2-7 | TRBV5-1 | - | ASSLGREDEQY
TRBJ1-5 | TRBV6-1 | - | ASSELSGAQAQPQH
TRBJ1-2 | TRBV7-2 | - | ASSLVMTGVYGYT
TRBJ2-5 | TRBV18 | - | ASSPDRGFQETQY
TRBJ2-3 | TRBV19 | few | ASSIRFTDTQY
TRBJ2-5 | TRBV9 | few | ASSVGGVGETQY
TRBJ2-1 | TRBV9 | - | ASSVALGDKQF
TRBJ1-1 | TRBV7-9 | - | ASSLDGGTEAF
TRBJ1-5 | TRBV5-4 | - | ASSWDRDQPQH
TRBJ2-3 | TRBV19 | - | ASKDWGGGTDTQY
TRBJ1-2 | TRBV6-1 | - | ASSASRDPEVYGYT
TRBJ2-5 | TRBV5-6 | - | ASSLAGRETQY
TRBJ1-2 | TRBV5-1 | - | ASSFIQDGPYGYT
TRBJ2-5 | TRBV19 | - | ASSSPSLPGSGGETQY
TRBJ1-1 | TRBV5-1 | once | ASSLIEGRIGAEAF
TRBJ1-5 | TRBV7-2 | - | ASSESNQPQH
TRBJ2-7 | TRBV7-2 | - | ASSLGAGGQGYEQY
TRBJ1-5 | TRBV7-8 | - | ASSLDRGGAKSGPQH
TRBJ2-3 | TRBV9 | - | ASSVGGQGISTDTQY
TRBJ2-3 | TRBV10-3 | - | AISENTDTQY
TRBJ2-5 | TRBV28 | few | ASSLQGLPTQY
TRBJ1-1 | TRBV19 | - | ASSIASVRRNTEAF
TRBJ2-7 | TRBV11-3 | - | ASSLDRTTYEQY